This T cell receptor (beta chain) came from a study of CD8+ T cells in alopecia areata (dated by TCRdb to the late 2010s). About the study as a whole: Treated patients were enrolled in an open-label pilot trial of oral tofacitinib at 5 to 10 mg twice daily for moderate-to-severe alopecia areata. The SALT score, which quantifies the percentage of affected scalp surface area, was used to measure disease severity in treated patients. Scalp clonality was compared among normal scalp (n=4), patchy alopecia areata scalp (n=8), and alopecia totalis/universalis scalp (n=8). In humans, TCRbeta sequencing was performed on scalp tissue and on sorted CD4+ and CD8+ peripheral blood T cells from healthy controls and from patients with patchy or totalis/universalis alopecia areata. TCRbeta CDR3 regions were amplified by immunoSEQ multiplex PCR with 35 Vbeta forward and 13 Jbeta reverse primers. Biopsies were taken from tofacitinib-treated patients at baseline and at 4 and 24 weeks of treatment, and a later scalp biopsy was taken in several of the tofacitinib-treated patients. Tofacitinib was given for 6 to 18 months, followed by 6 months of follow-up off drug to assess delayed response and recurrence. The study used high-throughput TCRbeta sequencing to examine T cell clonal expansion in alopecia areata, in both the C3H/HeJ mouse model and human patients. RNA was obtained with the PAXgene miRNA kit for fixed scalp, the miRNeasy kit for PBMCs, and the RNeasy kit for mouse skin.

Reading the germline V gene gives CDR1 MGHRA and CDR2 YSYEKL. Relative to germline, V is 0 bases shorter and J is 3 bases shorter, with 8 bases between their ends. The CDR3 has 15 amino acids, counting the end cysteine and phenylalanine. The CDR3 DNA has 45 bases and is translated from base 1. On the study overall, not on this receptor specifically: Many expanded lesional clones persisted in scalp and blood during tofacitinib treatment, which may partly explain relapse after stopping treatment. The treated cohort was small, with a single nonresponder, so links between baseline CD8+ expansion and response need larger studies. Tofacitinib significantly decreased scalp clonality and the number of expanded CD8+ clones among the top 100 scalp clones. Lesional scalp, especially in alopecia totalis/universalis, showed higher clonality and more expanded CD8+ clones than normal scalp, suggesting antigenic drive. Resident alphabeta T cells in normal human skin are also sequenced, complicating scalp TCR repertoire analysis, unlike mouse skin dominated by gammadelta T cells. TCR sequences shared between patients were less clear than in mice, possibly partly because of HLA diversity in the patient population.

Library preparation employed the immunoSEQ multiplex PCR assay. For TCR sequencing, RNA was extracted from every sample and reverse transcribed into cDNA to serve as template. First-strand cDNA was synthesized using SuperScript III with a 2:1 mix of oligo-dT and random hexamers. A synthetic immune receptor repertoire was used to assess amplification bias, and residual bias was removed computationally. As for the authors' bioinformatics: Raw reads were preprocessed to remove errors, and CDR3 was defined according to IMGT conventions as the region from the conserved cysteine to phenylalanine. Clonality was computed by normalizing Shannon entropy by log2 of the number of productive unique TCRs and subtracting the result from 1. Whether each scalp clone was CD4 or CD8 was inferred by checking scalp TCRbeta sequences against the CD4 and CD8 repertoires from sorted blood. The table comes from immuneACCESS by way of TCRdb, which keeps in-frame sequences with V and J called. Part of the clones is missing from these tables; in studies checked, under half for an unresolved V gene and the rest for unknown reasons. Clone size and the V and J calls come from that table; the DNA yielded D and trimming. The sample records 95,000 to 110,000 clones, around 84% of which are singletons. The top ten hold over 20% of the sample.

In light of the paper, this sample's time point label describes: around 22 weeks on oral tofacitinib. What this sample's treatment or condition label stands for: oral pan-JAK inhibitor, 5-10 mg twice daily. Lesional scalp punch biopsies and peripheral blood were obtained from alopecia areata patients. After PBMCs were isolated by density centrifugation and stained for CD3, CD4 and CD8, a FACSAria was used to sort CD4+ and CD8+ T cells. This clone was seen a few times. The antigen this receptor binds is unknown. No base quality values were provided; no much bigger clone lies one nucleotide off. The sequence was collected from a human donor with alopecia areata. This sample comprised CD8+ T cells sorted from blood, obtained at week 24, from a patient treated with tofacitinib. The chain employs TRBV4-1 and TRBJ2-2, with the D gene too uncertain to name. The nucleotides are TGCGCCAGCAGCCAAGAATTTCGGGACACCGGGGAGCTGTTTTTT. Its amino acids are CASSQEFRDTGELFF.